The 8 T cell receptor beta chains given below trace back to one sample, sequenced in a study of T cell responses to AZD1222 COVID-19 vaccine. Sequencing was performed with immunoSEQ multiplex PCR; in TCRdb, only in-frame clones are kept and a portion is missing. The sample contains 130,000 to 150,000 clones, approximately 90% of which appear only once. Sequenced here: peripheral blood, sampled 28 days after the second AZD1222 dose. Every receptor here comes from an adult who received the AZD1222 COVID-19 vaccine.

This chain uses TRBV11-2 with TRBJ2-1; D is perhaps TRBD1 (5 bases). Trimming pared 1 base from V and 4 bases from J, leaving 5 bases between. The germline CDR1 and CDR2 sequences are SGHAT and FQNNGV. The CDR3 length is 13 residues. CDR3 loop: CASSLAGYNEQFF. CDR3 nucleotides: TGTGCCAGCAGCTTAGCAGGGTACAATGAGCAGTTCTTC.

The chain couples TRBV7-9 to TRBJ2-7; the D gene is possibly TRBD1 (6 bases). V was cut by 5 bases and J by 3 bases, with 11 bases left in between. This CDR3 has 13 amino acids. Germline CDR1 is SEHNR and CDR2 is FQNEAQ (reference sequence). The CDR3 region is CASSAPGDYEQYF. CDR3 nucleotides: TGTGCCAGCAGCGCGCCAGGGGACTACGAGCAGTACTTC.

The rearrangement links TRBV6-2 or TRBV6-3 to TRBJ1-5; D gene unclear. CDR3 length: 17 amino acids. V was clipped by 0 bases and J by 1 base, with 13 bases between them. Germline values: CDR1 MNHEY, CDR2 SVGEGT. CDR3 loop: CASSYSLTLASNQPQHF. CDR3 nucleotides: TGTGCCAGCAGTTACTCCCTGACACTCGCGAGCAATCAGCCCCAGCATTTT.

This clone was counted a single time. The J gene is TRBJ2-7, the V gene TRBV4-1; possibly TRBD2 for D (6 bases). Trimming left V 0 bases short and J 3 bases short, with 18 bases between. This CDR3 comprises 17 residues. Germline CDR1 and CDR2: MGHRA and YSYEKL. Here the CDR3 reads CASSQDQLGGGNYEQYF. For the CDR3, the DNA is TGCGCCAGCAGCCAAGACCAGTTGGGTGGGGGGAACTACGAGCAGTACTTC.

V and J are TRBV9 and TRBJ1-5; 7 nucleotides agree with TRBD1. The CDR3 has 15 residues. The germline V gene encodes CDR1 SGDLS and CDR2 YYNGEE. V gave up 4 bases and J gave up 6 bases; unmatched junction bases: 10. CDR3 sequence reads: CASSRTGQLGQPQHF. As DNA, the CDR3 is TGTGCCAGCAGCCGTACGGGACAGTTGGGTCAGCCCCAGCATTTT.

CDR3 sequence reads: CARSLVAGSTDTQYF. The DNA for the CDR3 is TGTGCCAGAAGCTTGGTTGCCGGGAGCACAGATACGCAGTATTTT. V gene TRBV5-3 combines with J gene TRBJ2-3; D not certain. TRBV5-3 carries the ORF label, with uncertain function. The CDR3 length is 15 residues. V was cut by 0 bases and J by 0 bases, with 8 bases left in between.

CDR3 in DNA: TGTGCCAGTAGGGGCAGCGGGAGGGCTTATGAGCAGTTCTTC. The encoded protein is CASRGSGRAYEQFF. The chain couples TRBV19 to TRBJ2-1; TRBD2 agrees at 10 bases. CDR3 size: 14 residues. CDR1 and CDR2 from the germline V gene are LNHDA and SQIVND (reference sequence). V shed 6 bases and J 8 bases; nucleotides not matched to a gene: 7.

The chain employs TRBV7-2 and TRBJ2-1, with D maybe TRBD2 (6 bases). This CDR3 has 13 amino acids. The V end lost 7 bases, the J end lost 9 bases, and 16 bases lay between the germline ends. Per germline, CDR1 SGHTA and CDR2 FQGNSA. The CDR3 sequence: CASNINGGSEQFF. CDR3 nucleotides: TGTGCCAGCAACATCAACGGGGGATCTGAGCAGTTCTTC.